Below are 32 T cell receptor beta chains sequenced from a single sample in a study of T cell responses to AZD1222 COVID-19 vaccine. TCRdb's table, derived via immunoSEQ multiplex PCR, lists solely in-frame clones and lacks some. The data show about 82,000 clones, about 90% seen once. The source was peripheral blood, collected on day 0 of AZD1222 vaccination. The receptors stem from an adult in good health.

CDR3 in DNA: TGTGCCAGCTCACTTCAAGAGACCCAGTACTTC. Its protein is CASSLQETQYF. The chain carries TRBV18 and TRBJ2-5; unclear D gene. V was cut by 4 bases and J by 2 bases, with 2 bases left in between. The germline V gene has CDR1 KGHSH and CDR2 LQKENI. The CDR3 totals 11 residues.

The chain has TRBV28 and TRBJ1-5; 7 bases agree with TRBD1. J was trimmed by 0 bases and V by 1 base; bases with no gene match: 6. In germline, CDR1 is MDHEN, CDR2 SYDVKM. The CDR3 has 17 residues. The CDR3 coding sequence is TGTGCCAGCAGTTTATTCGCGACAGGGAATAGCAATCAGCCCCAGCATTTT. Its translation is CASSLFATGNSNQPQHF.

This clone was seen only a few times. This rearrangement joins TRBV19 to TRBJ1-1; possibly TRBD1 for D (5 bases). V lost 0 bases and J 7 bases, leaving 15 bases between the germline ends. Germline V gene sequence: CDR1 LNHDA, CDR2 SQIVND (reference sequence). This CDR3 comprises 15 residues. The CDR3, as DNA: TGTGCCAGTAGTATAGAGCAGCGGGAGACAGTTGAAGCTTTCTTT. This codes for CASSIEQRETVEAFF.

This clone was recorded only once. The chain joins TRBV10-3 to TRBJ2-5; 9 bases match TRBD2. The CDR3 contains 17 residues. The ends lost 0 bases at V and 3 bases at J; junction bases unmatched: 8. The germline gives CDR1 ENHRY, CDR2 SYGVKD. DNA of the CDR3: TGTGCCATCAGTGAGTCGAGGGCTAGCGGGGAGAAAGAGACCCAGTACTTC. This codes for CAISESRASGEKETQYF.

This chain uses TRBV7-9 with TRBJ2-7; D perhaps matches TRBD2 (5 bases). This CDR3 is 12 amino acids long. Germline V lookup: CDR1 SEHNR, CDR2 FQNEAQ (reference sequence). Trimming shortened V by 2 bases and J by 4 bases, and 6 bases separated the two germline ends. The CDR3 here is CASSLSGYEQYF. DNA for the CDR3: TGTGCCAGCAGCTTATCGGGGTACGAGCAGTACTTC. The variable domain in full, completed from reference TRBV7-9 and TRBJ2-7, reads DTGVSQNPRHKITKRGQNVTFRCDPISEHNRLYWYRQTLGQGPEFLTYFQNEAQLEKSRLLSDRFSAERPKGSFSTLEIQRTEQGDSAMYLCASSLSGYEQYFGPGTRLTVT.

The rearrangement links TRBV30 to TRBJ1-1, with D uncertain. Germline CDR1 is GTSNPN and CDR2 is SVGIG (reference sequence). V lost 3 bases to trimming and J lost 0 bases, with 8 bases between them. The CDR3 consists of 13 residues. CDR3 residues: CAWRNVVNTEAFF. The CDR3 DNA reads TGTGCCTGGAGGAATGTTGTGAACACTGAAGCTTTCTTT.

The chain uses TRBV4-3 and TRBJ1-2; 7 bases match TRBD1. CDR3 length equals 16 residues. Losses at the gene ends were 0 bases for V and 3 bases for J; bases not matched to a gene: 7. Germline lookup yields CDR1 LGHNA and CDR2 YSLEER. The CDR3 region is CASSQDRSQGHYGYTF. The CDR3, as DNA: TGCGCCAGCAGCCAAGATCGGTCACAGGGGCACTATGGCTACACCTTC.

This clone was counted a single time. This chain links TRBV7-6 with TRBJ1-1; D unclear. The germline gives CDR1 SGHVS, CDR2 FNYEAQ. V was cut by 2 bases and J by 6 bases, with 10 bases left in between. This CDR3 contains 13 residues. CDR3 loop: CASSLRVAAEAFF. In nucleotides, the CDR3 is TGTGCCAGCAGCTTAAGGGTAGCGGCTGAAGCTTTCTTT.

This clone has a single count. Here the CDR3 reads CASSLMTSYEQFF. The CDR3 DNA reads as TGTGCCAGCAGCCTCATGACTAGTTATGAGCAGTTCTTC. V and J are TRBV3-1 (or the pseudogene TRBV3-2) and TRBJ2-1; the D gene is possibly TRBD2 (6 bases). V lost 4 bases and J lost 8, with 12 bases in between. CDR3 length: 13 amino acids. Germline values: CDR1 LGHDT, CDR2 YNNKEL (reference sequence).

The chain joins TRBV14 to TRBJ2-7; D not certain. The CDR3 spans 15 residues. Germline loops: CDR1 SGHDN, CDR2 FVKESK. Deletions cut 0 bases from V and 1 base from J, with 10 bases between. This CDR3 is CASSQEWASSYEQYF. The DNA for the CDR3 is TGTGCCAGCAGCCAAGAATGGGCTAGTTCCTACGAGCAGTACTTC.

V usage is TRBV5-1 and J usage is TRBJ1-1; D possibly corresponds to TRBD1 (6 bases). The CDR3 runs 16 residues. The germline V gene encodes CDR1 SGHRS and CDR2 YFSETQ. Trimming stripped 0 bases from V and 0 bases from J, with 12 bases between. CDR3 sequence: CASSLAQGNMNTEAFF. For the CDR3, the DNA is TGCGCCAGCAGCTTGGCACAGGGTAACATGAACACTGAAGCTTTCTTT.

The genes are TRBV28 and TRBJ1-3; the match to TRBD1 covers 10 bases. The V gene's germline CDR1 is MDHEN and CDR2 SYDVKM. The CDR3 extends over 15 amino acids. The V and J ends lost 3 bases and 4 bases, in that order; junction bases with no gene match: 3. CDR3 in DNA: TGTGCCAGCAGTTTTCAGGACAGGGGGGGAAACACCATATATTTT. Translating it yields CASSFQDRGGNTIYF.

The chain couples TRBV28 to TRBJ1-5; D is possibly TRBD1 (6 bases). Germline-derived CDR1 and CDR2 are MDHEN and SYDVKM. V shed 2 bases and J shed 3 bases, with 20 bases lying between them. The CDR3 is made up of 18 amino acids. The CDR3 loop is CASSLVGGQWSHNQPQHF. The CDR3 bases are TGTGCCAGCAGTTTAGTAGGCGGACAGTGGTCCCACAATCAGCCCCAGCATTTT.

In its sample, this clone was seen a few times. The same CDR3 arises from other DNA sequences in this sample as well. Written as DNA, the CDR3 is TGTGCCAGTAGTATTTCGGAGTCCTACGAGCAGTACTTC. This codes for CASSISESYEQYF. This chain uses TRBV19 with TRBJ2-7; D remains ambiguous. The germline CDR1 and CDR2 sequences are LNHDA and SQIVND (reference sequence). The V and J ends lost 3 bases and 1 base respectively, with 7 bases between them. This CDR3 is built from 13 residues.

CDR3: CASSPQLAGVAIYF. The CDR3 nucleotides are TGTGCCAGCAGTCCCCAGCTGGCCGGAGTCGCCATATATTTT. The chain joins TRBV28 to TRBJ1-3; D ambiguous. This CDR3 spans 14 amino acids. Germline CDR1 MDHEN, CDR2 SYDVKM. The germline V and J ends were trimmed by 5 bases and 11 bases, with 19 bases remaining between them.

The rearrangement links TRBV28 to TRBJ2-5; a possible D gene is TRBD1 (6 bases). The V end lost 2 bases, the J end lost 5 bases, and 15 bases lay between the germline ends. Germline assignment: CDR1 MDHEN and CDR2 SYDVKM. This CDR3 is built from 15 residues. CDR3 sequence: CASSLPRTGLETQYF. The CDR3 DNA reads TGTGCCAGCAGTTTACCCCGAACAGGGTTGGAGACCCAGTACTTC.

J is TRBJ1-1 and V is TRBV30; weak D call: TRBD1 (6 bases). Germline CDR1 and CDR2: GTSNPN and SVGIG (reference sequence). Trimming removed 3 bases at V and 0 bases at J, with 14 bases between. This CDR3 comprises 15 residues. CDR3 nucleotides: TGTGCCTGGAGCCCGGGGGGCCGGATGAACACTGAAGCTTTCTTT. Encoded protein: CAWSPGGRMNTEAFF.

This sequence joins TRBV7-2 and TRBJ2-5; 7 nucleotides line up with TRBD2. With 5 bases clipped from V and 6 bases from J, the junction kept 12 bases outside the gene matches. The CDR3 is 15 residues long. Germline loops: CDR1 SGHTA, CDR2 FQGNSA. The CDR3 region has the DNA TGTGCCAGCAGCCCTCTAGCGGTGCTCCGGCAGACCCAGTACTTC. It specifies CASSPLAVLRQTQYF.

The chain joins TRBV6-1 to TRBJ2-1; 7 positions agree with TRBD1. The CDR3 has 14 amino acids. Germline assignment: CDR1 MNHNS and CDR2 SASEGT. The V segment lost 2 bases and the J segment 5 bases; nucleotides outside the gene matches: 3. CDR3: CASSERGGNNEQFF. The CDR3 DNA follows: TGTGCCAGCAGTGAAAGAGGGGGCAACAATGAGCAGTTCTTC.

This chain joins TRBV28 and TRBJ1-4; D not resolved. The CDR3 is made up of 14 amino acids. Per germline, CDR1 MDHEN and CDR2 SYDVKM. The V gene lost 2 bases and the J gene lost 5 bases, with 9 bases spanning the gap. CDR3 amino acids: CASSLPPTNEKLFF. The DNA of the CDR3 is TGTGCCAGCAGTTTACCCCCTACGAATGAAAAACTGTTTTTT.

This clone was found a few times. For the CDR3, the DNA is TGTGCCAGCAGTACGGATTTCCCAGGTTCAGATACGCAGTATTTT. Translating it yields CASSTDFPGSDTQYF. J is TRBJ2-3 and V is TRBV27; no definite D call. Germline CDR1 MNHEY, CDR2 SMNVEV (reference sequence). CDR3 length equals 15 residues. Trimming stripped 5 bases from V and 4 bases from J, with 16 bases between.

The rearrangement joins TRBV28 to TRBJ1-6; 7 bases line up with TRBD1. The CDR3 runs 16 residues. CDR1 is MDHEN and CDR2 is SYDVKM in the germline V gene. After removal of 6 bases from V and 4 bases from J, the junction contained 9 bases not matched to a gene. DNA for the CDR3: TGTGCCAGCAGCTCTTCGGGACAGAGGTATAATTCACCCCTCCACTTT. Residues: CASSSSGQRYNSPLHF.

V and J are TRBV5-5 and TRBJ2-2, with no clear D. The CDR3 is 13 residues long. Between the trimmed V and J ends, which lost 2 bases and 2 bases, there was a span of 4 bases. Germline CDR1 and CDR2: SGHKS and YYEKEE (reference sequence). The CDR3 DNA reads TGTGCCAGCAGCTTTCAAAACACCGGGGAGCTGTTTTTT. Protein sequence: CASSFQNTGELFF. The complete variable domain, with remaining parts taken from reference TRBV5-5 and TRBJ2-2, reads DAGVTQSPTHLIKTRGQQVTLRCSPISGHKSVSWYQQVLGQGPQFIFQYYEKEERGRGNFPDRFSARQFPNYSSELNVNALLLGDSALYLCASSFQNTGELFFGEGSRLTVL.

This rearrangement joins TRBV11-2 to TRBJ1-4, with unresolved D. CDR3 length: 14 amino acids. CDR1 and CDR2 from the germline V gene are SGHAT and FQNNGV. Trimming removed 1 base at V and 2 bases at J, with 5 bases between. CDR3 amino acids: CASSLGRTNEKLFF. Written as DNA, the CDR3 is TGTGCCAGCAGCTTAGGGAGGACTAATGAAAAACTGTTTTTT.

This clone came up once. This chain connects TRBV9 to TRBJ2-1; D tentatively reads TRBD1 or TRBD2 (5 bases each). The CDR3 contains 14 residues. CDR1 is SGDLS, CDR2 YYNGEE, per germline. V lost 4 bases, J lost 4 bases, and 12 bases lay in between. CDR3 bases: TGTGCCAGCAGCCCCCCAGAGGGGTACAATGAGCAGTTCTTC. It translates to CASSPPEGYNEQFF.

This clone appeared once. The CDR3 DNA is TGTGCCAGCAGCTTCCGACAGGGCAATTACAATGAGCAGTTCTTC. Translation gives CASSFRQGNYNEQFF. J is TRBJ2-1 and V is TRBV5-4; TRBD1 agrees at 7 bases. Trimming cost V 2 bases and J 4 bases; bases outside gene matches: 6. The germline gives CDR1 SGHNT, CDR2 YYREEE (reference sequence). The CDR3 is 15 residues long.

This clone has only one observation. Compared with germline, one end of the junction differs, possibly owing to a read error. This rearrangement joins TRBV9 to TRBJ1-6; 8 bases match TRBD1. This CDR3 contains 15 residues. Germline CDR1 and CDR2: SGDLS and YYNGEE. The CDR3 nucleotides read TGTGTCAGCAGCGTACAGGACAGGGTAAATTCACCCCTCCACTTT. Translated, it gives CVSSVQDRVNSPLHF.

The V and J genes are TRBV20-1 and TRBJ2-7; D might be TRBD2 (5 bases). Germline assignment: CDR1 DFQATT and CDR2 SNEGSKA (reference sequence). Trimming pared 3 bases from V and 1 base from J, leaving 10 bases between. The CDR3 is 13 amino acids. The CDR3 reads CSASFPGSYEQYF. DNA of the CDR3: TGCAGTGCTAGTTTTCCGGGGTCCTACGAGCAGTACTTC.

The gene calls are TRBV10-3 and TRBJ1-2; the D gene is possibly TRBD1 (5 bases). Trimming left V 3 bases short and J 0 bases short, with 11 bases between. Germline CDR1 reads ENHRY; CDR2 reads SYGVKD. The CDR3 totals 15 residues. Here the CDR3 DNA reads TGTGCCATCAGTGACCGGGACGGATCTAACTATGGCTACACCTTC. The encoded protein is CAISDRDGSNYGYTF.

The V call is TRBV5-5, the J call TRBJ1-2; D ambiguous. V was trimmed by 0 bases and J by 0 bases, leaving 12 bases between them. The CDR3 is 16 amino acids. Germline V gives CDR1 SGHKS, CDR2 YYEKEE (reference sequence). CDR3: CASSLEWAGSNYGYTF. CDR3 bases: TGTGCCAGCAGCTTGGAATGGGCGGGGTCTAACTATGGCTACACCTTC.

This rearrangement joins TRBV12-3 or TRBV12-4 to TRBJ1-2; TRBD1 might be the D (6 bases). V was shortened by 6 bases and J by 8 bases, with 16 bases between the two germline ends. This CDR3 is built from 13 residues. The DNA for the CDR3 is TGTGCCAGCAGCACGGACAGACGGGCGGGCTACACCTTC. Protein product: CASSTDRRAGYTF.

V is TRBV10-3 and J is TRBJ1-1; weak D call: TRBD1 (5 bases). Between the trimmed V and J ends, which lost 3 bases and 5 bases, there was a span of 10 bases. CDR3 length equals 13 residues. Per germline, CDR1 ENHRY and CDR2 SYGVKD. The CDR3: CAISEEGWTEAFF. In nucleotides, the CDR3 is TGTGCCATCAGTGAAGAGGGGTGGACTGAAGCTTTCTTT.